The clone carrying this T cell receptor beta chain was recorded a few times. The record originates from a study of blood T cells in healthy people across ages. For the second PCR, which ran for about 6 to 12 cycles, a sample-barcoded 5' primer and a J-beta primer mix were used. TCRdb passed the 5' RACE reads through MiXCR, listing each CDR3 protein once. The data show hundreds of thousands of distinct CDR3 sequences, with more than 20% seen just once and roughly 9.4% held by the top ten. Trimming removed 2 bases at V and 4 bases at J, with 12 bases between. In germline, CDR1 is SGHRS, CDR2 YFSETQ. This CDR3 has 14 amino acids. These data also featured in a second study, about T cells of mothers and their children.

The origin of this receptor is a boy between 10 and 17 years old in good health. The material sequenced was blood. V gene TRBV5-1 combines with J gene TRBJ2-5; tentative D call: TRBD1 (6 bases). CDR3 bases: TGCGCCAGCAGCTTTGCAGGGGCGAGAGAGACCCAGTACTTC. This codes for CASSFAGARETQYF. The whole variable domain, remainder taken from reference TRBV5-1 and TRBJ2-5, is KAGVTQTPRYLIKTRGQQVTLSCSPISGHRSVSWYQQTPGQGLQFLFEYFSETQRNKGNFPGRFSGRQFSNSRSEMNVSTLELGDSALYLCASSFAGARETQYFGPGTRLLVL.